These 32 T cell receptor beta chains were all obtained from the same sample, sequenced in a study of T cells in localized non-small cell lung cancer. Clones were read by immunoSEQ multiplex PCR, and TCRdb kept only the in-frame ones, dropping some. The table lists about 62,000 clones, about four fifths of them singletons. The sample consisted of PBMCs, taken before any cancer treatment. The receptors come from a man aged 40 to 70 with stage II lung adenocarcinoma.

A few counts support this clone. V gene TRBV2 combines with J gene TRBJ1-2, with unresolved D. The CDR3 runs to 12 residues. Germline CDR1 SNHLY, CDR2 FYNNEI. The V and J ends lost 4 bases and 7 bases respectively, with 10 bases between them. CDR3 sequence (DNA): TGTGCCAGCAGTGTGGAGGAGCCTGGCTACACCTTC. It yields the protein CASSVEEPGYTF.

The chain has TRBV6-5 and TRBJ2-4; D might be TRBD1 or TRBD2, each matching 5 bases. Trimming left V 4 bases short and J 0 bases short, with 13 bases between. The germline CDR1 and CDR2 sequences are MNHEY and SVGAGI. There are 16 residues in the CDR3. The CDR3 is CASSSGDLKAKNIQYF. The CDR3 nucleotides are TGTGCCAGCAGTTCCGGGGACCTGAAAGCCAAAAACATTCAGTACTTC.

V and J are TRBV7-2 and TRBJ1-1; TRBD1 matches at 8 bases. The length of the CDR3 is 14 residues. CDR1 is SGHTA and CDR2 is FQGNSA in the germline V gene. J lost 3 bases, V lost 5 bases, and 5 bases had no gene match. CDR3: CASSPQGADTEAFF. DNA of the CDR3: TGTGCCAGCAGCCCTCAGGGGGCCGACACTGAAGCTTTCTTT.

The chain combines TRBV7-2 with TRBJ2-2, with a possible D match to TRBD1 (6 bases). CDR1 and CDR2 from the germline V gene are SGHTA and FQGNSA. Trimming shortened V by 5 bases and J by 5 bases, and 15 bases separated the two germline ends. CDR3 length equals 15 residues. The DNA of the CDR3 is TGTGCCAGCAGCGGACAGTTGCTGGGAACCGGGGAGCTGTTTTTT. It yields the protein CASSGQLLGTGELFF.

V usage is TRBV7-3 and J usage is TRBJ2-3, with 12 bases aligning to TRBD2. CDR3 size: 17 residues. V lost 3 bases, J lost 6 bases, and 10 bases stayed unmatched. Germline V lookup: CDR1 SGHTA, CDR2 FQGTGA. In DNA, the CDR3 is TGTGCCAGCAGCTTTGGACTAGCGGGGCGCGGGGGCGATACGCAGTATTTT. Protein product: CASSFGLAGRGGDTQYF.

V and J are TRBV5-1 and TRBJ2-3; 7 bases align to TRBD2. The J segment lost 2 bases and the V segment lost 3 bases, leaving 9 bases of the junction unmatched. This CDR3 has 16 amino acids. Germline CDR1 SGHRS, CDR2 YFSETQ. Here the CDR3 DNA reads TGCGCCAGCAGCTCCTCAGCGGGACCCTACACAGATACGCAGTATTTT. This sequence encodes CASSSSAGPYTDTQYF.

This chain connects TRBV5-6 to TRBJ2-3; 9 bases fit TRBD1. Germline CDR1 SGHDT, CDR2 YYEEEE. V lost 4 bases, J lost 4 bases, and 10 bases stayed unmatched. The length of the CDR3 is 16 residues. The CDR3, as DNA: TGTGCCAGCAGCCCCCCGGGACAGGGAGTAGCAGATACGCAGTATTTT. This translates into CASSPPGQGVADTQYF.

There are a few counts of this clone. V gene TRBV6-6 combines with J gene TRBJ1-1, with 9 positions matching TRBD1. V gave up 4 bases and J gave up 2 bases; unmatched junction bases: 5. Germline CDR1 is MNHNY and CDR2 is SVGAGI (reference sequence). The CDR3 covers 15 residues. CDR3 residues: CASSSDRGRNTEAFF. The CDR3 coding sequence is TGTGCCAGCAGTTCAGACAGGGGGAGAAACACTGAAGCTTTCTTT.

The gene calls are TRBV30 and TRBJ1-3; 8 nucleotides line up with TRBD1. The CDR3 contains 14 residues. CDR1 is GTSNPN and CDR2 is SVGIG in the germline V gene (reference sequence). The junction had 11 bases not matched to a gene; V was cut back by 4 bases and J by 9 bases. CDR3 in amino acids: CAWTYGQGSSTIYF. DNA for the CDR3: TGTGCCTGGACCTATGGACAGGGCAGTAGCACCATATATTTT.

This clone was detected only a few times. This chain joins TRBV19 and TRBJ1-5; D perhaps matches TRBD1 (5 bases). The CDR3 loop spans 13 amino acids. The V and J ends lost 4 bases and 4 bases respectively, with 8 bases between them. Germline V lookup: CDR1 LNHDA, CDR2 SQIVND (reference sequence). The CDR3 DNA is TGTGCCAGTAGTAAGACAGCTAATCAGCCCCAGCATTTT. Its translation is CASSKTANQPQHF.

The rearrangement uses TRBV11-1 and TRBJ1-1; D not resolved. V lost 6 bases and J lost 3, with 14 bases in between. In germline, CDR1 is SGHAT, CDR2 FQDESV (reference sequence). The CDR3 is 14 amino acids. CDR3 in DNA: TGTGCCAGCAGAGCAACAGTTCCCGACACTGAAGCTTTCTTT. This gives the protein CASRATVPDTEAFF.

The genes are TRBV6-4 and TRBJ2-5; 9 nucleotides agree with TRBD2. The J segment lost 9 bases and the V segment lost 5 bases, leaving 7 bases of the junction unmatched. This CDR3 is built from 13 residues. The germline V gene has CDR1 MRHNA and CDR2 SNTAGT. As DNA, the CDR3 is TGTGCCAGCAGTTATGGCGGGAGGGGTGCCCAGTACTTC. It encodes CASSYGGRGAQYF.

The chain couples TRBV11-2 to TRBJ2-5, with 7 bases fitting TRBD2. Trimming took 5 bases from V and 4 from J; bases not matched to a gene: 4. Germline values: CDR1 SGHAT, CDR2 FQNNGV. This CDR3 spans 13 amino acids. CDR3 nucleotide sequence: TGTGCCAGCAGCATACCGGGAGGAGAGACCCAGTACTTC. Its protein is CASSIPGGETQYF.

This clone was seen a single time. This chain joins TRBV11-3 and TRBJ2-4; 7 positions agree with TRBD1. Germline loops: CDR1 SGHNT, CDR2 YENEEA. Trimming at V came to 10 bases and at J to 3 bases, leaving 12 bases not matched to a gene. The CDR3 is 15 residues long. The CDR3 region has the DNA TGTGCCACCAAATTGAACGGGACAGTCAAAAACATTCAGTACTTC. This codes for CATKLNGTVKNIQYF.

The chain employs TRBV5-8 and TRBJ1-1; D gene ambiguous. CDR1 SGHTS and CDR2 YDEGEE come from the germline V gene. The V end lost 2 bases, the J end lost 4 bases, and 15 bases lay between the germline ends. This CDR3 spans 15 amino acids. This chain's CDR3 is CASSFLVEESTEAFF. The CDR3 DNA is TGTGCCAGCAGCTTCCTCGTGGAGGAGAGCACTGAAGCTTTCTTT. The complete variable domain, with remaining parts taken from reference TRBV5-8 and TRBJ1-1, reads EAGVTQSPTHLIKTRGQQATLRCSPISGHTSVYWYQQALGLGLQFLLWYDEGEERNRGNFPPRFSGRQFPNYSSELNVNALELEDSALYLCASSFLVEESTEAFFGQGTRLTVV.

The V gene is TRBV20-1, the J gene TRBJ1-1; 7 positions match TRBD1. The CDR3 length is 11 residues. Germline loops: CDR1 DFQATT, CDR2 SNEGSKA (reference sequence). V shed 6 bases and J 7 bases; nucleotides not matched to a gene: 5. CDR3 nucleotide sequence: TGCAGTGCCGGGACAGAGATTGAAGCTTTCTTT. The encoded protein is CSAGTEIEAFF.

The rearrangement links TRBV7-9 to TRBJ2-5; weak D call: TRBD2 (5 bases). Trimming removed 6 bases at V and 5 bases at J, with 10 bases between. This CDR3 has 12 residues. The V gene's germline CDR1 is SEHNR and CDR2 FQNEAQ (reference sequence). CDR3 in amino acids: CASSPGLETQYF. In nucleotides, the CDR3 is TGTGCCAGCAGTCCTGGACTGGAGACCCAGTACTTC. Together with reference TRBV7-9 and TRBJ2-5, the CDR3 gives the full variable domain: DTGVSQNPRHKITKRGQNVTFRCDPISEHNRLYWYRQTLGQGPEFLTYFQNEAQLEKSRLLSDRFSAERPKGSFSTLEIQRTEQGDSAMYLCASSPGLETQYFGPGTRLLVL.

V gene TRBV10-1 combines with J gene TRBJ2-1; 11 bases are a match to TRBD2. The CDR3 contains 14 residues. The V and J ends lost 6 bases and 5 bases, in that order; junction bases with no gene match: 3. Germline assignment: CDR1 WNHNN and CDR2 SYGVQD (reference sequence). This chain's CDR3 is CASSVAGGDNEQFF. CDR3 bases: TGCGCCAGCAGCGTAGCGGGAGGGGACAATGAGCAGTTCTTC.

The chain has TRBV19 and TRBJ1-2, with D perhaps matching TRBD1 (5 bases). The CDR3 extends over 16 amino acids. CDR1 and CDR2 from the germline V gene are LNHDA and SQIVND (reference sequence). The V end was cut by 5 bases, the J end by 4 bases, with 20 bases between. In nucleotides, the CDR3 is TGTGCCAGTAGTTCGGTCGGGACTCTGGGGGTCTATGGCTACACCTTC. It codes for CASSSVGTLGVYGYTF.

The gene calls are TRBV10-3 and TRBJ2-2; D not certain. CDR1 is ENHRY and CDR2 is SYGVKD in the germline V gene. The CDR3 is made up of 14 amino acids. The V gene lost 4 bases and the J gene lost 6 bases, with 12 bases spanning the gap. The CDR3 loop is CAISGTEHAGELFF. The DNA for the CDR3 is TGTGCCATCAGTGGGACCGAGCATGCCGGGGAGCTGTTTTTT.

The chain couples TRBV5-1 to TRBJ2-7, with D unresolved. Trimming removed 3 bases from V and 3 bases from J, with 16 bases in between. Germline CDR1 is SGHRS and CDR2 is YFSETQ. The CDR3 length is 15 residues. The CDR3 DNA follows: TGCGCCAGCAGCTGGGTGGCGGCCCCGGGCTACGAGCAGTACTTC. Protein sequence: CASSWVAAPGYEQYF.

This clone is medium-sized within its sample. The chain combines TRBV19 with TRBJ2-2; the D gene is possibly TRBD1 (6 bases). CDR3 size: 13 residues. Trimming took 4 bases from V and 5 from J, leaving 8 bases between them. Germline V gene data show CDR1 as LNHDA and CDR2 as SQIVND (reference sequence). The CDR3 DNA follows: TGTGCCAGTAGTACACAGGGAACCGGGGAGCTGTTTTTT. Amino acid sequence: CASSTQGTGELFF.

This chain joins TRBV7-2 and TRBJ2-2; D is ambiguous. Trimming removed 5 bases at V and 1 base at J, with 14 bases between. The CDR3 covers 16 residues. The germline V gene encodes CDR1 SGHTA and CDR2 FQGNSA. The CDR3 sequence: CASSPHLGMNTGELFF. The CDR3 bases are TGTGCCAGCAGCCCCCATTTGGGAATGAACACCGGGGAGCTGTTTTTT.

This rearrangement joins TRBV7-2 to TRBJ1-3, with 11 positions matching TRBD1. Germline CDR1 SGHTA, CDR2 FQGNSA. The length of the CDR3 is 16 residues. The J segment lost 1 base and the V segment lost 5 bases, leaving 4 bases of the junction unmatched. For the CDR3, the DNA is TGTGCCAGCAGCCCCGGACAGGGGGCATCTGGAAACACCATATATTTT. This encodes CASSPGQGASGNTIYF.

The chain joins TRBV6-5 to TRBJ1-5, with 7 bases aligning to TRBD1. V was clipped by 5 bases and J by 7 bases; unmatched bases: 11. CDR3 size: 15 residues. Germline V CDR1 and CDR2: MNHEY, SVGAGI. The CDR3 is CASSRDRASGQPQHF. The CDR3 DNA sequence: TGTGCCAGCAGTCGCGACAGGGCGTCGGGCCAGCCCCAGCATTTT.

In this sample, this clone turned up a few times. The rearrangement uses TRBV19 and TRBJ1-1, with TRBD1 matching 7 bases. The V gene's germline CDR1 is LNHDA and CDR2 SQIVND (reference sequence). This CDR3 is built from 15 residues. V gave up 5 bases and J gave up 1 base; unmatched junction bases: 7. CDR3 sequence (DNA): TGTGCCAGTAGTGGGAGACAGGGTACGAACACTGAAGCTTTCTTT. It is translated as CASSGRQGTNTEAFF.

J is TRBJ2-2 and V is TRBV4-2; 11 bases match TRBD2. V dropped 4 bases and J dropped 4; count of bases not matched to a gene: 8. Germline V gives CDR1 LGHNA, CDR2 YNFKEQ. The CDR3 length is 17 residues. In DNA form, the CDR3 reads TGTGCCAGCAGCCCCGACCAGGGACTAGCGGCCACCGGGGAGCTGTTTTTT. Its protein is CASSPDQGLAATGELFF.

V gene TRBV5-1 combines with J gene TRBJ1-1; 7 nucleotides match TRBD1. Germline V lookup: CDR1 SGHRS, CDR2 YFSETQ. The J segment lost 3 bases and the V segment lost 0 bases, leaving 2 bases of the junction unmatched. The CDR3 is made up of 14 amino acids. The CDR3 protein is CASSLGQGYTEAFF. The CDR3 nucleotides are TGCGCCAGCAGCTTGGGACAGGGCTACACTGAAGCTTTCTTT.

The chain carries TRBV7-3 and TRBJ1-1; D ambiguous. Trimming removed 3 bases from V and 1 base from J, with 6 bases in between. CDR1 and CDR2 from the germline V gene are SGHTA and FQGTGA. The CDR3 is 13 residues long. The CDR3 coding sequence is TGTGCCAGCAGCTTCGCCGAGAACACTGAAGCTTTCTTT. Residues: CASSFAENTEAFF.

This clone is a singleton in its sample. The V and J genes are TRBV4-1 and TRBJ2-7, with TRBD1 identical over 10 bases. This CDR3 is built from 16 residues. CDR1 is MGHRA and CDR2 is YSYEKL in the germline V gene. V lost 4 bases, J lost 3 bases, and 9 bases stayed unmatched. CDR3 DNA sequence: TGCGCCAGCAGCCGCGGGACAGGGGTCGCCTACTACGAGCAGTACTTC. Protein product: CASSRGTGVAYYEQYF.

V usage is TRBV18 and J usage is TRBJ2-7, with TRBD2 matching over 7 bases. The V gene end was trimmed by 3 bases and the J gene end by 6 bases; junction bases not matched to a gene: 14. The CDR3 contains 16 residues. Germline V gene sequence: CDR1 KGHSH, CDR2 LQKENI. The CDR3 spells CASSPSSAGRLGEQYF. The CDR3 region has the DNA TGTGCCAGCTCACCTAGTTCAGCGGGGCGTCTTGGCGAGCAGTACTTC.

The chain recombines TRBV4-2 with TRBJ2-7; 10 bases match TRBD2. With V trimmed by 4 bases and J by 5 bases, 8 bases remained unmatched. The V gene's germline CDR1 is LGHNA and CDR2 YNFKEQ. This CDR3 comprises 15 residues. The DNA of the CDR3 is TGTGCCAGCAGCCTCAATAGGCTAGCGGGAGACGAGCAGTACTTC. This translates into CASSLNRLAGDEQYF.